This T cell receptor (beta chain) was documented in a study of human CD8 memory T cell subsets. Study results and limitations: For stem-like memory and precursor exhausted T cells, diversity was similarly high, which was not true of effector memory cells. It was suggested by Chao1 estimates that stem-like memory T cells were more diverse than precursor exhausted T cells.

As concerns this clonotype: The antigen is not known.

Buffy coats of healthy donors yielded the PBMC. UMI-labeled 5' RACE was the method by which TCR beta libraries were made. TCRdb re-called the 5' RACE reads; every CDR3 protein appears as one record, without DNA. Its table lists some 9,000 distinct CDR3 sequences. Input material: CD8+ T cells from PBMCs. This receptor was obtained from a human donor in good health.

CDR3 loop: CSAPGQNSYNEQFF. The chain is built from TRBV29-1 and TRBJ2-1; as DNA is missing, the TRBD1 call by TCRdb cannot be tested. This CDR3 contains 14 residues. Germline lookup yields CDR1 SQVTM and CDR2 ANQGSEA.